This T cell receptor beta chain stems from a study of response to subunit inactivated influenza vaccine. This clonotype was counted between two and nine times. No antigen is known for it. Study conclusions and caveats: Authors suggested each seasonal flu vaccination may recruit only limited numbers of new T cells.

The CDR3 loop spans 16 amino acids. V shed 4 bases, J shed 3 bases, and the junction held 8 bases outside the gene matches. The germline CDR1 and CDR2 sequences are ENHRY and SYGVKD. From the RT-PCR reads, TCRdb called clonotypes with MiXCR, one entry per CDR3 protein. The sample consists of hundreds of thousands of distinct CDR3 sequences, about 25% of them appearing once. The rearrangement uses TRBV10-3 and TRBJ1-2, with 10 bases matching TRBD1. The specimen was CD4+ T cells sorted from PBMCs, collected about 5 days after vaccination. This receptor was identified in a man over 45 who received an inactivated influenza vaccine. CDR3 nucleotides: TGTGCCATCAGTGGAAATTTCGGGACAGGGGACTATGGCTACACCTTC. It specifies CAISGNFGTGDYGYTF.